The next 11 T cell receptor beta chains were all read from a single sample in a study of blood T cell repertoires in COVID-19 (dated by TCRdb to 2020 to 2021). The receptor library was made with the immunoSEQ multiplex PCR assay. Imported from immuneACCESS, the table was reduced by TCRdb to in-frame sequences with V and J called. These copies leave out some clones; in studies compared against another copy, an unresolved V gene accounts for under half, and the cause of the remainder is not known. For this sample there are approximately 130,000 clones; about 85% appear just once. The ten largest clones represent 3.5% to 4.5% of the sample. The specimen was peripheral blood. These receptors came from a man aged 55 to 69 with acute or convalescent COVID-19.

V gene TRBV5-5 combines with J gene TRBJ2-1; TRBD2 agrees at 10 bases. CDR1 is SGHKS and CDR2 is YYEKEE in the germline V gene (reference sequence). This CDR3 spans 18 amino acids. J lost 1 base, V lost 0 bases, and 7 bases had no gene match. The DNA of the CDR3 is TGTGCCAGCAGCTTGGCCGATCAACTAGCGGGGTCCTACAATGAGCAGTTCTTC. The encoded protein is CASSLADQLAGSYNEQFF.

The chain links TRBV9 to TRBJ2-1, with TRBD1 as a possible D gene (5 bases). The CDR3 length is 14 residues. Germline V CDR1 and CDR2: SGDLS, YYNGEE. The V and J ends lost 2 bases and 8 bases respectively, with 14 bases between them. CDR3 amino acids: CASSVGAGLDEQFF. CDR3 DNA: TGTGCCAGCAGCGTTGGGGCAGGGCTCGATGAGCAGTTCTTC.

This clone came up once. The genes are TRBV6-5 and TRBJ2-6; TRBD1 is a possible D gene (6 bases). V gave up 6 bases and J gave up 2 bases, with 8 bases separating them. Germline-derived CDR1 and CDR2 are MNHEY and SVGAGI. This CDR3 is 14 amino acids long. In nucleotides, the CDR3 is TGTGCCAGCAGCAGGGGAGCTGGGGCCAACGTCCTGACTTTC. Protein sequence: CASSRGAGANVLTF.

The chain links TRBV28 to TRBJ1-5, with TRBD1 matching over 9 bases. CDR3 size: 14 residues. Germline CDR1 MDHEN, CDR2 SYDVKM. Trimming took 6 bases from V and 6 from J; bases not matched to a gene: 6. CDR3 DNA: TGTGCCAGCAGCCAAGGACAGGGGCTTCAGCCCCAGCATTTT. Translation gives CASSQGQGLQPQHF.

The chain recombines TRBV19 with TRBJ2-1; TRBD2 aligns across 10 bases. CDR3 size: 14 residues. V shed 6 bases, J shed 4 bases, and the junction held 3 bases outside the gene matches. The germline V gene encodes CDR1 LNHDA and CDR2 SQIVND (reference sequence). CDR3 region: CASRVGLAYNEQFF. CDR3 in DNA: TGTGCCAGTAGGGTGGGACTAGCGTACAATGAGCAGTTCTTC.

The chain is built from TRBV12-3 or TRBV12-4 and TRBJ1-1; 9 nucleotides align to TRBD1. The CDR3 is made up of 13 amino acids. Trimming at V came to 6 bases and at J to 5 bases, leaving 4 bases not matched to a gene. In DNA form, the CDR3 reads TGTGCCAGCAGGACAGGGGGGGGGACTGAAGCTTTCTTT. This gives the protein CASRTGGGTEAFF.

Note on this clone: Other DNA sequences from this sample encode an identical CDR3 as well. V usage is TRBV18 and J usage is TRBJ2-3; D gene ambiguous. This CDR3 contains 12 residues. The V gene's germline CDR1 is KGHSH and CDR2 LQKENI. Trimming cost V 3 bases and J 2 bases, with 3 bases left between them. The CDR3 is CASSPSTDTQYF. The DNA for the CDR3 is TGTGCCAGCTCACCCTCCACAGATACGCAGTATTTT.

V usage is TRBV6-5 and J usage is TRBJ2-7; 7 bases match TRBD1. Germline loops: CDR1 MNHEY, CDR2 SVGAGI. Trimming removed 1 base from V and 3 bases from J; junction bases left unmatched: 3. The CDR3 length is 14 residues. DNA for the CDR3: TGTGCCAGCAGTTACTTCCGGGACAGCTACGAGCAGTACTTC. Amino acids: CASSYFRDSYEQYF.

The chain is built from TRBV20-1 and TRBJ2-7; weak D call: TRBD1 (6 bases). Germline CDR1 reads DFQATT; CDR2 reads SNEGSKA (reference sequence). CDR3 length: 14 residues. V was cut by 3 bases and J by 0 bases, with 12 bases left in between. The CDR3 coding sequence is TGCAGTGCTAGTAGGACAGATTCCTCCTACGAGCAGTACTTC. It is translated as CSASRTDSSYEQYF.

This chain's CDR3 is CSVKGTGATGELFF. As DNA, the CDR3 is TGCAGCGTAAAAGGGACAGGAGCCACCGGGGAGCTGTTTTTT. V usage is TRBV29-1 and J usage is TRBJ2-2, with TRBD1 matching over 8 bases. The trim removed 6 bases at V and 4 bases at J, leaving 7 bases unmatched. CDR3 length equals 14 residues. The germline CDR1 and CDR2 sequences are SQVTM and ANQGSEA.

The chain has TRBV29-1 and TRBJ2-2, with D hard to call. Per germline, CDR1 SQVTM and CDR2 ANQGSEA. This CDR3 contains 13 residues. Trimming cost V 4 bases and J 3 bases, with 9 bases left between them. The CDR3 sequence: CSVVEQYTGELFF. CDR3 DNA sequence: TGCAGCGTTGTGGAACAGTACACCGGGGAGCTGTTTTTT.